A single sample gave rise to the 4 T cell receptor beta chains below, sequenced in a study of shared clonotypes between healthy human individuals. TCRdb keeps only in-frame clones here, not all; method: immunoSEQ multiplex PCR. In the table there are over a million clones, roughly 96% of which are singletons. Material: naive CD4+ T cells sorted from blood. Documented subset: CD45RA+ positively selected. The receptors shown here come from a young man in good health.

The gene calls are TRBV18 and TRBJ2-2; D is perhaps TRBD1 (6 bases). Trimming cost V 5 bases and J 0 bases, with 13 bases left between them. CDR1 is KGHSH and CDR2 is LQKENI in the germline V gene. This CDR3 region has 16 residues. CDR3 nucleotide sequence: TGTGCCAGCTCAACGGGACAAATCGCGAACACCGGGGAGCTGTTTTTT. It specifies CASSTGQIANTGELFF. The entire variable domain, with the rest obtained from reference TRBV18 and TRBJ2-2, is as follows: NAGVMQNPRHLVRRRGQEARLRCSPMKGHSHVYWYRQLPEEGLKFMVYLQKENIIDESGMPKERFSAEFPKEGPSILRIQQVVRGDSAAYFCASSTGQIANTGELFFGEGSRLTVL.

V usage is TRBV7-3 and J usage is TRBJ2-2, with D tentatively TRBD2 (6 bases). The CDR3 sequence is 14 residues long. CDR1 and CDR2 (germline): SGHTA, FQGTGA. V lost 8 bases to trimming and J lost 4 bases, with 14 bases between them. The CDR3 bases are TGTGCCAGCGAGCTGGGAGCGGGCACCGGGGAGCTGTTTTTT. Protein sequence: CASELGAGTGELFF.

This chain joins TRBV5-8 and TRBJ1-3; D ambiguous. V was clipped by 6 bases and J by 0 bases, with 13 bases between them. The length of the CDR3 is 15 residues. Looked up from germline, CDR1 is SGHTS and CDR2 is YDEGEE. The DNA for the CDR3 is TGTGCCAGCAACCCGTCAACGGGCTCTGGAAACACCATATATTTT. Translating gives CASNPSTGSGNTIYF.

The chain uses TRBV7-2 and TRBJ1-4; D gene unclear. Trimming removed 5 bases from V and 4 bases from J, with 14 bases in between. Germline CDR1 SGHTA, CDR2 FQGNSA. The CDR3 runs to 15 residues. The CDR3 here is CASSPQVGSNEKLFF. The CDR3, as DNA: TGTGCCAGCAGCCCTCAGGTCGGAAGTAATGAAAAACTGTTTTTT.